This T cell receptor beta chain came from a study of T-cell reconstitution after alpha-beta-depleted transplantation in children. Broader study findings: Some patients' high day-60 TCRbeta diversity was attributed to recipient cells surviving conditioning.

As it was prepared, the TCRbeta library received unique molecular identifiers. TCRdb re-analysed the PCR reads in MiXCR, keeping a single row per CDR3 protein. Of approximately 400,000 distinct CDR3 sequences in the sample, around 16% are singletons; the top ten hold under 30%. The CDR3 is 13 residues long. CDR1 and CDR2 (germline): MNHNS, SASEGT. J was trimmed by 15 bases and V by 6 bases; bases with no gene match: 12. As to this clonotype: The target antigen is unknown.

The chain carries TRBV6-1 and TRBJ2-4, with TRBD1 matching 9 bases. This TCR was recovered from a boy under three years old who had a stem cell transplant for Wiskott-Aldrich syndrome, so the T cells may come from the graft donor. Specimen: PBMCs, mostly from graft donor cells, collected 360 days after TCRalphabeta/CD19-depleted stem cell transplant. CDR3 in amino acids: CASSGQGRDLAYF. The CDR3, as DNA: TGTGCCAGCAGCGGACAGGGGAGGGATTTGGCGTACTTC.